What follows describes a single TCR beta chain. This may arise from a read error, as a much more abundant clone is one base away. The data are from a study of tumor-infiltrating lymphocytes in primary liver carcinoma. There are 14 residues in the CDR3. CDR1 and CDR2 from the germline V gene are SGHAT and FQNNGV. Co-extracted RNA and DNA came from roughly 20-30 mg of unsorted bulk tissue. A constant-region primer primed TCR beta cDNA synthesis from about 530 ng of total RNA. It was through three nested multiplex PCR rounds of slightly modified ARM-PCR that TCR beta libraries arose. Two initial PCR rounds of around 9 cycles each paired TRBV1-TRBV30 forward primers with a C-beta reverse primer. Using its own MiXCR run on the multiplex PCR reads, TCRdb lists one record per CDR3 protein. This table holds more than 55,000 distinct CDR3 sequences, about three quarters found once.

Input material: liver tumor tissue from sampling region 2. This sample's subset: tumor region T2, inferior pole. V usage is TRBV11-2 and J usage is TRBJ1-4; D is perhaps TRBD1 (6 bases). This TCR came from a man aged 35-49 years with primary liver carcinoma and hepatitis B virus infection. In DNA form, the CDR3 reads TGTGTCAGCAGCTTAGATCATGGGGGGCTCAGGCTGTTTTTT. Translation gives CVSSLDHGGLRLFF.